The T cell receptor (beta chain) described here comes from a study of shared clonotypes between healthy human individuals. Some clones are missing from TCRdb's copy, which holds only in-frame ones; the method was immunoSEQ multiplex PCR. This sample has 450,000 to 550,000 clones, with around 79% found just once. The sample was PBMCs. The clonotype comes from a middle-aged woman in good health. Some clones in this sample may be carry-over from other donors' samples.

CDR3 residues: CASSSDRPYEQYF. In DNA, the CDR3 is TGTGCCAGCAGCAGCGACAGACCTTACGAGCAGTACTTC. The chain couples TRBV9 to TRBJ2-7, with D possibly matching TRBD1 (5 bases). The CDR3 sequence is 13 residues long. The V end was cut by 4 bases, the J end by 4 bases, with 12 bases between. Germline CDR1 is SGDLS and CDR2 is YYNGEE.